This T cell receptor beta chain was found in a study of blood T cell repertoires in COVID-19 (TCRdb year 2020). Study-level background: The collaborator samples originated in the United States, Italy and Spain and spanned the acute and convalescent phases of COVID-19. The material from the prospective study consisted of cDNA or gDNA derived from T cells, B-cell-depleted T cells, or PBMCs. Deeply sampled blood TCRbeta repertoires from subjects exposed to, actively infected with, or recovered from COVID-19 were included in the dataset. The repertoires were released in a freely available public database intended as a resource for research on the immune response to SARS-CoV-2. Samples came from the ongoing ImmuneRACE study (first 160 participants) plus 1,254 subjects from 6 global collaborators. A de-identified subject ID, COVID-19 status, age in years and sex were almost always included in the sample metadata. HLA class I and class II types, where available, came from metadata supplied by the sample provider rather than from assay-based typing.

To note about this clone: Its antigen target is currently unknown. The input lacks base qualities; no much larger clone sits a single base away.

What the authors observed across the whole study: Clinical and demographic metadata were provided uncurated, with the amount varying by source and participant.

Participants in the prospective study were enrolled through a virtual design, were aged roughly 18 to 90 years, and lived in roughly 25 United States geographic areas. In the prospective study, cohorts were assigned on the basis of participant-reported clinical history obtained from a screening survey and a study questionnaire. In the prospective study, mobile phlebotomists collected whole blood, serum and a nasopharyngeal or oropharyngeal swab from each participant. Participants in the prospective study had the option to provide additional blood draws and questionnaires over a roughly two-month period. Before DNA extraction, blood samples from the prospective study were shipped at room temperature or frozen. CDR1 and CDR2 (MGHRA, YSYEKL) derive from the germline V gene. V drops 2 bases and J drops 5 bases, leaving 12 bases in between. The CDR3 starts with the cysteine, ends with the phenylalanine, and has 14 residues. Left in the record is the CDR3 DNA by itself, 42 bases read in frame from the first base.

The immunoSEQ Assay, a bias-controlled multiplex PCR, was used to amplify TCRbeta CDR3 regions from genomic DNA. The published analysis was carried out like this. The number of nucleated cells in each sample was estimated from the amplification of reference gene primers within the assay. To quantify the absolute abundance of each unique TCRbeta CDR3 rearrangement, sequence reads were collapsed and filtered. For each sample, productive Simpson clonality was calculated as the square root of Simpson's diversity index across productive rearrangements. TCRdb mirrors the immuneACCESS table, restricted to in-frame sequences. Some clones are absent from its copies; in checked studies, under half trace to an unresolved V gene, and the reason for the others is unknown. The D gene and trimming were derived from the DNA, and the V and J assignments and clone size from that table. The sample yields about 200,000 clones; approximately 83% were counted once. 3.5% to 4% of the sample is in the top ten clones.

The chain uses TRBV4-1 and TRBJ1-1; no D gene can be assigned with confidence. The source is a woman aged 40 to 50 with acute COVID-19. The material sequenced was PBMCs or T cells enriched from blood (not recorded which). The CDR3 region reads CASSQKYGETEAFF. At the DNA level, the sequence is TGCGCCAGCAGCCAAAAATACGGGGAAACTGAAGCTTTCTTT.